One sample yielded the 16 T cell receptor beta chains listed below, sequenced in a study of early T cells in non-severe SARS-CoV-2 infection. TCRdb called the 5' RACE reads again in MiXCR, with one record for every CDR3 protein. The profile covers about 24,000 distinct CDR3 sequences, with 3.6% appearing a single time and 4.5% to 6% taken by the ten largest. Material: whole blood. Receptors were obtained from an adult who was a healthcare worker with PCR-confirmed SARS-CoV-2 infection or an uninfected control (not recorded which).

There are many counts of this clonotype. This chain joins TRBV6-6 and TRBJ2-7; TRBD1 agrees at 7 bases. The V gene end was trimmed by 4 bases and the J gene end by 2 bases; junction bases not matched to a gene: 8. This CDR3 has 15 residues. Germline assignment: CDR1 MNHNY and CDR2 SVGAGI (reference sequence). The CDR3, as DNA: TGTGCCAGCAGTTCTCTGAGGACAGGAGCCTACGAGCAGTACTTC. It encodes CASSSLRTGAYEQYF.

This clonotype was found many times. The chain combines TRBV20-1 with TRBJ2-7; perhaps TRBD2 as D (5 bases). Between the trimmed V and J ends, which lost 2 bases and 1 base, there was a span of 18 bases. This CDR3 is built from 16 residues. CDR1 and CDR2 from the germline V gene are DFQATT and SNEGSKA (reference sequence). CDR3 amino acids: CSARIPRSSRSYEQYF. Written as DNA, the CDR3 is TGCAGTGCTAGAATACCCAGGTCTAGCAGGTCCTACGAGCAGTACTTC.

This clonotype was detected a few times. The chain joins TRBV29-1 to TRBJ2-2; perhaps TRBD1 as D (7 bases). CDR3 length: 12 residues. Germline CDR1 SQVTM, CDR2 ANQGSEA. V lost 6 bases to trimming and J lost 3 bases, with 8 bases between them. For the CDR3, the DNA is TGCAGCGTCAGGGGGGACACCGGGGAGCTGTTTTTT. This sequence encodes CSVRGDTGELFF.

This clonotype has ten or more counts. V usage is TRBV29-1 and J usage is TRBJ1-1, with a possible D match to TRBD1 (5 bases). V was trimmed by 3 bases and J by 5 bases, leaving 7 bases between them. Germline CDR1 reads SQVTM; CDR2 reads ANQGSEA. This CDR3 contains 11 residues. The CDR3 region is CSVDWGTEAFF. As DNA, the CDR3 is TGCAGCGTTGATTGGGGGACTGAAGCTTTCTTT.

This clonotype has ten or more counts. This chain uses TRBV5-1 with TRBJ1-2; unclear D gene. The CDR3 is 13 residues long. The V and J ends lost 3 bases and 4 bases respectively, with 10 bases between them. Germline V gene data show CDR1 as SGHRS and CDR2 as YFSETQ. CDR3 sequence: CASSSETFYGYTF. The CDR3 DNA is TGCGCCAGCAGCTCTGAAACCTTCTATGGCTACACCTTC.

This clonotype is labeled as medium-sized (0.01 to 0.1%). The chain has TRBV20-1 and TRBJ1-2, with 8 nucleotides matching TRBD1. The germline CDR1 and CDR2 sequences are DFQATT and SNEGSKA (reference sequence). This CDR3 contains 12 residues. Germline trimming cut 5 bases from V and 4 bases from J; bases unmatched to any gene: 3. CDR3 nucleotides: TGCAGTGCTCCGGACAGGGTCTATGGCTACACCTTC. As protein: CSAPDRVYGYTF.

The chain is built from TRBV7-3 and TRBJ2-3; tentatively, D is TRBD1 or TRBD2 (5 bases each). Looked up from germline, CDR1 is SGHTA and CDR2 is FQGTGA. The CDR3 has 14 residues. With 5 bases removed from V and 1 base from J, the gap between germline ends came to 10 bases. CDR3 in DNA: TGTGCCAGCAGCCGGGACCCGCGCACAGATACGCAGTATTTT. Amino acid sequence: CASSRDPRTDTQYF.

There are many counts of this clonotype. The chain joins TRBV20-1 to TRBJ2-3; D call uncertain. V was pared by 1 base and J by 4 bases, with 18 bases between. This CDR3 region has 16 residues. Germline CDR1 DFQATT, CDR2 SNEGSKA (reference sequence). CDR3 DNA sequence: TGCAGTGCTAGAGTGTCGAACAGCCTGAGACCAGATACGCAGTATTTT. Residues: CSARVSNSLRPDTQYF.

This clonotype was seen at least ten times. The CDR3 DNA reads as TGTGCCAGTAGTCTTCCTAAGGCCAAAAACATTCAGTACTTC. Its translation: CASSLPKAKNIQYF. The chain recombines TRBV19 with TRBJ2-4; D unresolved. The CDR3 contains 14 residues. The germline V gene encodes CDR1 LNHDA and CDR2 SQIVND (reference sequence). The ends were cut back, 5 bases at V and 1 base at J, with 9 bases in the middle.

This clonotype has a count of ten or more. V usage is TRBV7-6 and J usage is TRBJ1-1, with 8 bases aligning to TRBD1. The CDR3 loop spans 15 amino acids. Germline CDR1 reads SGHVS; CDR2 reads FNYEAQ. V lost 1 base to trimming and J lost 5 bases; unmatched junction nucleotides: 6. In DNA form, the CDR3 reads TGTGCCAGCAGCTTAGTAGGACAGGGAGGGACTGAAGCTTTCTTT. Encoded protein: CASSLVGQGGTEAFF.

This clonotype was seen ten or more times. The genes are TRBV11-2 and TRBJ2-1, with 7 bases that match TRBD2. Per germline, CDR1 SGHAT and CDR2 FQNNGV. CDR3 length equals 16 residues. V lost 3 bases and J lost 4; bases outside the gene matches: 9. The CDR3 spells CASSLTSGGMYNEQFF. DNA for the CDR3: TGTGCCAGCAGCTTGACCTCGGGAGGTATGTACAATGAGCAGTTCTTC.

In this sample, this clonotype turned up many times. The chain links TRBV2 to TRBJ1-2; maybe TRBD1 (6 bases). Deletions cut 2 bases from V and 7 bases from J, with 11 bases between. The CDR3 totals 13 residues. The germline V gene encodes CDR1 SNHLY and CDR2 FYNNEI. The CDR3 loop is CASSETGRGGYTF. For the CDR3, the DNA is TGTGCCAGCAGTGAAACAGGGAGGGGTGGCTACACCTTC.

The table lists this clonotype with many counts. This chain connects TRBV19 to TRBJ2-5, with D unresolved. Germline values: CDR1 LNHDA, CDR2 SQIVND (reference sequence). The germline V and J ends were trimmed by 6 bases and 4 bases, with 9 bases remaining between them. This CDR3 has 12 residues. The CDR3 nucleotides are TGTGCCAGTAGGCAGGCCGGAGAGACCCAGTACTTC. It codes for CASRQAGETQYF. Variable domain in full (rest from reference TRBV19 and TRBJ2-5): DGGITQSPKYLFRKEGQNVTLSCEQNLNHDAMYWYRQDPGQGLRLIYYSQIVNDFQKGDIAEGYSVSREKKESFPLTVTSAQKNPTAFYLCASRQAGETQYFGPGTRLLVL.

This clonotype has ten or more counts. V gene TRBV28 combines with J gene TRBJ1-5; perhaps TRBD1 as D (6 bases). There are 15 residues in the CDR3. V dropped 1 base and J dropped 4 bases, with 11 bases sitting between them. Germline lookup yields CDR1 MDHEN and CDR2 SYDVKM. The chain's CDR3 is CASSLSGARNQPQHF. CDR3 coding DNA: TGTGCCAGCAGTTTATCAGGGGCACGGAATCAGCCCCAGCATTTT.

This sequence joins TRBV5-1 and TRBJ2-5; TRBD2 agrees at 7 bases. The V gene's germline CDR1 is SGHRS and CDR2 YFSETQ. The V gene end was trimmed by 0 bases and the J gene end by 4 bases; junction bases not matched to a gene: 9. The CDR3 sequence is 16 residues long. CDR3: CASSLASSGVSETQYF. CDR3 nucleotides: TGCGCCAGCAGCTTGGCGAGCAGCGGGGTGTCAGAGACCCAGTACTTC.

This clonotype showed up many times. The chain couples TRBV5-4 to TRBJ1-2; D remains unclear. This CDR3 region has 13 residues. Germline V lookup: CDR1 SGHNT, CDR2 YYREEE (reference sequence). Trimming shortened V by 5 bases and J by 10 bases, and 18 bases separated the two germline ends. The CDR3 spells CASSSPLNRDYTF. As DNA, the CDR3 is TGTGCCAGCAGTTCGCCATTAAATAGGGACTACACCTTC.